What follows is one T cell receptor (beta chain) and its context. Its antigen is as yet unknown. These data are taken from a study of T-cell memory formation after mild COVID-19. Study background: The study found TCR clusters largely donor specific.

Findings of the study overall: While clones contracting from day 15 to 85 were balanced between CD4 and CD8, later expanders leaned CD4+.

V was shortened by 0 bases and J by 4 bases, with 10 bases between the two germline ends. This CDR3 is 14 amino acids long. Germline CDR1 SGHKS, CDR2 YYEKEE (reference sequence). TCRdb itself ran the 5' RACE reads through MiXCR, one entry per CDR3 protein. The sample records approximately 450,000 distinct CDR3 sequences, roughly 18% being singletons. The V gene is TRBV5-5, the J gene TRBJ1-1, with a tentative D call TRBD1 (6 bases). Material for sequencing was PBMCs or a T cell subset sorted from them (not recorded which). This TCR derives from an adult woman who had mild COVID-19 (a few samples of this study predate the infection). Cell type and time point are not known. CDR3 in DNA: TGTGCCAGCAGCTTGGAACAGGGTGGCACTGAAGCTTTCTTT. It translates to CASSLEQGGTEAFF.